Following are 14 T cell receptor beta chains from one sample sequenced in a study of blood T cell repertoires in COVID-19. The repertoire was sequenced with immunoSEQ multiplex PCR; TCRdb's copy has only in-frame clones and lacks some. The table shows some 200,000 clones, with approximately 80% occurring only once. Sequenced input: peripheral blood. These receptor sequences come from a woman older than 75 with COVID-19, enrolled during active disease.

The chain carries TRBV6-5 and TRBJ1-5; D uncertain. The V end lost 8 bases, the J end lost 2 bases, and 7 bases lay between the germline ends. From germline, CDR1 is MNHEY and CDR2 SVGAGI. The CDR3 loop spans 12 amino acids. The CDR3 loop is CASSTGNQPQHF. The CDR3 DNA reads as TGTGCCAGCTCCACAGGCAATCAGCCCCAGCATTTT.

V is TRBV3-1 (or the pseudogene TRBV3-2) and J is TRBJ2-1; D call uncertain. The germline V and J ends were trimmed by 1 base and 0 bases, with 7 bases remaining between them. Germline CDR1 reads LGHDT; CDR2 reads YNNKEL (reference sequence). The CDR3 is 15 residues long. The CDR3 loop reads CASSQVRNSYNEQFF. The CDR3 nucleotides read TGTGCCAGCAGCCAAGTCAGAAACTCCTACAATGAGCAGTTCTTC.

The chain is built from TRBV6-1 and TRBJ1-6; D might be TRBD1 (6 bases). V shed 5 bases and J shed 7 bases, with 15 bases lying between them. This CDR3 has 15 amino acids. In germline, CDR1 is MNHNS, CDR2 SASEGT. CDR3 coding DNA: TGTGCCAGCAGTTCAAGGGACACCCTAAATTCACCCCTCCACTTT. The encoded protein is CASSSRDTLNSPLHF.

The rearrangement joins TRBV2 to TRBJ1-5, with D perhaps matching TRBD1 (5 bases). In germline, CDR1 is SNHLY, CDR2 FYNNEI. Between the trimmed V and J ends, which lost 4 bases and 6 bases, there was a span of 16 bases. This CDR3 contains 15 residues. The CDR3 DNA follows: TGTGCCAGCAGTGTGCTCGGAGCCGGGGGTCAGCCCCAGCATTTT. Translating it yields CASSVLGAGGQPQHF.

The chain links TRBV4-1 to TRBJ2-2; TRBD1 might be the D (5 bases). Germline CDR1 and CDR2: MGHRA and YSYEKL. Trimming pared 1 base from V and 5 bases from J, leaving 11 bases between. The CDR3 runs to 15 residues. This CDR3 reads CASSQGQTATGELFF. CDR3 sequence (DNA): TGCGCCAGCAGCCAAGGACAGACGGCGACCGGGGAGCTGTTTTTT.

The rearrangement uses TRBV2 and TRBJ1-5, with D possibly matching TRBD1 (6 bases). V shed 8 bases and J shed 7 bases, with 18 bases lying between them. Germline lookup yields CDR1 SNHLY and CDR2 FYNNEI. The CDR3 runs 14 residues. This chain's CDR3 is CASGAGEFWQPQHF. The CDR3 nucleotides are TGTGCCAGCGGGGCAGGGGAGTTTTGGCAGCCCCAGCATTTT.

The DNA for the CDR3 is TGTGCCAGCAGCCCCGGGAGCGGGGGGCCAGATACGCAGTATTTT. It yields the protein CASSPGSGGPDTQYF. The V gene is TRBV3-1 (or the pseudogene TRBV3-2), the J gene TRBJ2-3; 9 bases are a match to TRBD2. The CDR3 has 15 residues. V was pared by 4 bases and J by 4 bases, with 6 bases of the junction left unmatched. Germline V gene sequence: CDR1 LGHDT, CDR2 YNNKEL (reference sequence).

This clone was counted between two and nine times. The gene calls are TRBV6-5 and TRBJ2-1; a possible D gene is TRBD1 (6 bases). Germline V gives CDR1 MNHEY, CDR2 SVGAGI. The CDR3 consists of 12 residues. The V and J ends lost 7 bases and 12 bases respectively, with 16 bases between them. CDR3 nucleotide sequence: TGTGCCAGCACCCTGGACAGTCCGAGGCAGTTCTTC. This codes for CASTLDSPRQFF.

This clone was found once. The chain recombines TRBV9 with TRBJ2-1, with a possible D match to TRBD2 (7 bases). The germline V gene has CDR1 SGDLS and CDR2 YYNGEE. V gave up 4 bases and J gave up 10 bases, with 24 bases separating them. This CDR3 is built from 16 residues. CDR3 nucleotides: TGTGCCAGCAGCCCCGAAGGGGGGGTCCGACGCCAGGAGCAGTTCTTC. Amino acid sequence: CASSPEGGVRRQEQFF.

This chain uses TRBV5-5 with TRBJ1-1; D remains ambiguous. Between the trimmed V and J ends, which lost 2 bases and 6 bases, there was a span of 11 bases. The CDR3 totals 13 residues. Germline CDR1 is SGHKS and CDR2 is YYEKEE (reference sequence). CDR3 DNA: TGTGCCAGCAGCTTAGGGAGTTTACCTGAAGCTTTCTTT. Translated: CASSLGSLPEAFF.

The rearrangement uses TRBV5-1 and TRBJ1-1, with 8 bases identical to TRBD1. The CDR3 has 16 amino acids. Losses at the gene ends were 3 bases for V and 5 bases for J; bases not matched to a gene: 12. From germline, CDR1 is SGHRS and CDR2 YFSETQ. In DNA form, the CDR3 reads TGCGCCAGCAGCTCGGGCCCCCAGGGGGCAAATACTGAAGCTTTCTTT. Encoded protein: CASSSGPQGANTEAFF.

The sample holds a few counts of this clone. The chain recombines TRBV7-3 with TRBJ2-1, with 7 bases that match TRBD1. CDR3 size: 14 residues. V dropped 2 bases and J dropped 7; count of bases not matched to a gene: 5. In germline, CDR1 is SGHTA, CDR2 FQGTGA. This chain's CDR3 is CASSLGTAANEQFF. Here the CDR3 DNA reads TGTGCCAGCAGCTTAGGGACAGCTGCTAATGAGCAGTTCTTC.

The chain carries TRBV5-5 and TRBJ1-5, with D possibly matching TRBD1 (5 bases). The CDR3 has 13 residues. The germline V gene has CDR1 SGHKS and CDR2 YYEKEE (reference sequence). V lost 4 bases, J lost 5 bases, and 10 bases lay in between. The CDR3 bases are TGTGCCAGCAGCCTCGACAGTGATCAGCCCCAGCATTTT. As protein: CASSLDSDQPQHF. The full variable domain, its missing parts supplied by reference TRBV5-5 and TRBJ1-5, is DAGVTQSPTHLIKTRGQQVTLRCSPISGHKSVSWYQQVLGQGPQFIFQYYEKEERGRGNFPDRFSARQFPNYSSELNVNALLLGDSALYLCASSLDSDQPQHFGDGTRLSIL.

V and J are TRBV11-2 and TRBJ2-5, with D tentatively TRBD2 (6 bases). The CDR3 has 14 residues. The germline V gene encodes CDR1 SGHAT and CDR2 FQNNGV. V gave up 5 bases and J gave up 5 bases, with 15 bases separating them. CDR3: CASSPRTIMETQYF. CDR3 DNA sequence: TGTGCCAGCAGCCCGCGGACTATCATGGAGACCCAGTACTTC. Complete variable domain (other parts from reference TRBV11-2 and TRBJ2-5): EAGVAQSPRYKIIEKRQSVAFWCNPISGHATLYWYQQILGQGPKLLIQFQNNGVVDDSQLPKDRFSAERLKGVDSTLKIQPAKLEDSAVYLCASSPRTIMETQYFGPGTRLLVL.